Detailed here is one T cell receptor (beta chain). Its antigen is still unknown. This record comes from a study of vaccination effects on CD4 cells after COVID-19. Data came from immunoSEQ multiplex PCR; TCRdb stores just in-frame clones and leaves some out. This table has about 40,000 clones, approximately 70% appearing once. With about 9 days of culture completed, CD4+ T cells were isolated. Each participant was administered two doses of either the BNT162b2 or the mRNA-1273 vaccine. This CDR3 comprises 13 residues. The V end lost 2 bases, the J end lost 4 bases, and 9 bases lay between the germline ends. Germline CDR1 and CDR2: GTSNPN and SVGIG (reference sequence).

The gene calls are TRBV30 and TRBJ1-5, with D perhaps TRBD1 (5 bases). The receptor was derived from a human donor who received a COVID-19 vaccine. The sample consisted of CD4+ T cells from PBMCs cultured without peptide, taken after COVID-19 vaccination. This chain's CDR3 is CAWSYGQNQPQHF. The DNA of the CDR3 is TGTGCCTGGAGTTACGGACAAAATCAGCCCCAGCATTTT.